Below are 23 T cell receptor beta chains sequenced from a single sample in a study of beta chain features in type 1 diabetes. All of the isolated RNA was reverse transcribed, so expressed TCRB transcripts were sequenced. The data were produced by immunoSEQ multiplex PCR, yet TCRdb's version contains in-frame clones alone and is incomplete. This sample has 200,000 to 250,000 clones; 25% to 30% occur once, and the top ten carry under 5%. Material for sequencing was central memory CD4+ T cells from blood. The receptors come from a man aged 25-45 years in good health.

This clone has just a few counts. Here the CDR3 reads CASSPGLWETQYF. Here the CDR3 DNA reads TGTGCCAGTAGTCCGGGACTTTGGGAGACCCAGTACTTC. J is TRBJ2-5 and V is TRBV19, with D possibly matching TRBD2 (6 bases). Germline CDR1 and CDR2: LNHDA and SQIVND (reference sequence). The V and J ends lost 5 bases and 5 bases respectively, with 12 bases between them. The CDR3 has 13 residues.

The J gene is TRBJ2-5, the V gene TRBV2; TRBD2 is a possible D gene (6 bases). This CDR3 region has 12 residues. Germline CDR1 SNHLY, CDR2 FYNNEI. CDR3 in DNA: TGTTCAAGCACGGGAGACCAAGAGACCCAGTACTTC. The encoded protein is CSSTGDQETQYF.

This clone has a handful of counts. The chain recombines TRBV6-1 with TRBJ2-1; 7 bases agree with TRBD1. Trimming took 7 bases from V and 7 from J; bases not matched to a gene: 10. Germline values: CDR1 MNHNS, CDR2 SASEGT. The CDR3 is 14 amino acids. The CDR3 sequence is CASKGNRGTNEQFF. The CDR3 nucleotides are TGTGCCAGCAAAGGCAACAGGGGAACGAATGAGCAGTTCTTC.

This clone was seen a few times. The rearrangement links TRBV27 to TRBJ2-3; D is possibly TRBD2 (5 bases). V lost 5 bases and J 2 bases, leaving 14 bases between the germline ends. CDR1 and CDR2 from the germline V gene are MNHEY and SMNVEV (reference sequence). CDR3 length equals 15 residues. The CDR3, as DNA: TGTGCCAGCAGTCCCAGGACTTTACCCACAGATACGCAGTATTTT. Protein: CASSPRTLPTDTQYF.

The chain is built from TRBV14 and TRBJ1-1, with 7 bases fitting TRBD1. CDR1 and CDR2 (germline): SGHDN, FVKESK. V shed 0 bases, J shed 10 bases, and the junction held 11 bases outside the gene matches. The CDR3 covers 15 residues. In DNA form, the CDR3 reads TGTGCCAGCAGCCAAGATAGTCCGACAGGGACGAGAGCTTTCTTT. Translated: CASSQDSPTGTRAFF.

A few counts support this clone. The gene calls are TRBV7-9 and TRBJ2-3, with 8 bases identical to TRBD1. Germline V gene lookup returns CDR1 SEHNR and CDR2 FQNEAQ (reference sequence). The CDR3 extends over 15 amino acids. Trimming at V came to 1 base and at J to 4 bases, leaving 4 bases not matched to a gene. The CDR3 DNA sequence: TGTGCCAGCAGCTTAGGGCAGGGGGCTCCAGATACGCAGTATTTT. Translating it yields CASSLGQGAPDTQYF.

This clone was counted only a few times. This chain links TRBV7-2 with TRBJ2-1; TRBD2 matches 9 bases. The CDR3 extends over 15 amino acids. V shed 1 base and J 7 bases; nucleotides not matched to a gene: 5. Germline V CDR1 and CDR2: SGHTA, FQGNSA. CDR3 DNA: TGTGCCAGCAGCTTAGTACCTAGCGGGACGAATGAGCAGTTCTTC. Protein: CASSLVPSGTNEQFF.

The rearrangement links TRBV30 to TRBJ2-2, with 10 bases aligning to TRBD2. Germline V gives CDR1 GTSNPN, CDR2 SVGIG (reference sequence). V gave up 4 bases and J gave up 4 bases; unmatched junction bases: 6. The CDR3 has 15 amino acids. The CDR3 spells CAWKKREGPTGELFF. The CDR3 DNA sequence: TGTGCCTGGAAAAAGCGGGAGGGCCCCACCGGGGAGCTGTTTTTT.

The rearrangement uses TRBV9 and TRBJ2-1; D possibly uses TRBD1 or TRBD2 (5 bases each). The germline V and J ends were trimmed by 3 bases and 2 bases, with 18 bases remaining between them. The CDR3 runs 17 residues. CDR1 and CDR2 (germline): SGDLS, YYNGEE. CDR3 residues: CASSAAGGGVAYNEQFF. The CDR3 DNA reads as TGTGCCAGCAGCGCGGCAGGTGGGGGAGTCGCCTACAATGAGCAGTTCTTC.

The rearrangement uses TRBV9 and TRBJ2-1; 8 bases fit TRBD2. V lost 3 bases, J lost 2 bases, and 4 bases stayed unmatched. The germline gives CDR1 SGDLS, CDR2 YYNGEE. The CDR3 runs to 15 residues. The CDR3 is CASSAGLAPYNEQFF. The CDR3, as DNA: TGTGCCAGCAGCGCCGGACTAGCCCCCTACAATGAGCAGTTCTTC.

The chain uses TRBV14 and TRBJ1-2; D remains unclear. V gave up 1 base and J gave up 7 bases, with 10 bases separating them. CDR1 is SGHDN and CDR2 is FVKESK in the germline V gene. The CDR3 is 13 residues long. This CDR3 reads CASSQAPRSGYTF. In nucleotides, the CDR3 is TGTGCCAGCAGCCAAGCCCCCCGAAGTGGCTACACCTTC.

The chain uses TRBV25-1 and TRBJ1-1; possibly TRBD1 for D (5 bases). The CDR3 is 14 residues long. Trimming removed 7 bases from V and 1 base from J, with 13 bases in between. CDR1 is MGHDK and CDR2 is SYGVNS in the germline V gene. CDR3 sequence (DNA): TGTGCCAGCAATGAGGGACGATGGAACACTGAAGCTTTCTTT. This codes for CASNEGRWNTEAFF.

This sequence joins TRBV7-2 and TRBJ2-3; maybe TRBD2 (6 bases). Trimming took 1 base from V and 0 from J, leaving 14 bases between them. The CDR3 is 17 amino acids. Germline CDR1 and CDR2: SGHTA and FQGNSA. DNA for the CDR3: TGTGCCAGCAGCTTAGTGGGAGCGGGCACTAGCACAGATACGCAGTATTTT. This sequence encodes CASSLVGAGTSTDTQYF.

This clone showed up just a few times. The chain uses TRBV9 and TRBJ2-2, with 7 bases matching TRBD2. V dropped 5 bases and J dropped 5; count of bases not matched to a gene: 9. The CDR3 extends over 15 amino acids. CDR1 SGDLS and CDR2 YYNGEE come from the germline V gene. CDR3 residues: CASSREERKTGELFF. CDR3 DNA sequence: TGTGCCAGCAGTCGGGAGGAGAGAAAAACCGGGGAGCTGTTTTTT.

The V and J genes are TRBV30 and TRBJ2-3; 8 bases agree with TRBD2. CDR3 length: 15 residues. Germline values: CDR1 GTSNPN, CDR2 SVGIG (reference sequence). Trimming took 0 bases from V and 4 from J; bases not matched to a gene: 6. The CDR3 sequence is CAWSVTGGAPDTQYF. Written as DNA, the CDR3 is TGTGCCTGGAGTGTGACCGGGGGGGCCCCAGATACGCAGTATTTT.

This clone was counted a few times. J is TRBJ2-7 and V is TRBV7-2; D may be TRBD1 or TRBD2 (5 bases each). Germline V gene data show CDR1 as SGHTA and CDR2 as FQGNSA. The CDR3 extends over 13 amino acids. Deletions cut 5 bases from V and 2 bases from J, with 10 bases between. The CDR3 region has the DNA TGTGCCAGCAGCCGAGGGGTTACCTACGAGCAGTACTTC. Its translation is CASSRGVTYEQYF.

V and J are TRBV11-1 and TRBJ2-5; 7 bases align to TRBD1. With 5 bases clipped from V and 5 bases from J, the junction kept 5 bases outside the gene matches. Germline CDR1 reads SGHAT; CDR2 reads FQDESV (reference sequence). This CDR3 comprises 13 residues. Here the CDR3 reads CASSPFRGETQYF. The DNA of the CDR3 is TGTGCCAGCAGCCCATTCAGGGGGGAGACCCAGTACTTC.

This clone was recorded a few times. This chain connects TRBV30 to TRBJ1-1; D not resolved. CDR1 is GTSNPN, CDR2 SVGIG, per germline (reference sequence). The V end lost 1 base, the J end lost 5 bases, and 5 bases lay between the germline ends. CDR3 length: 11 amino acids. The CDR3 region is CAWSAFTEAFF. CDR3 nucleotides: TGTGCCTGGAGTGCGTTTACTGAAGCTTTCTTT. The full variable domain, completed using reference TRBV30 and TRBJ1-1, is SQTIHQWPATLVQPVGSPLSLECTVEGTSNPNLYWYRQAAGRGLQLLFYSVGIGQISSEVPQNLSASRPQDRQFILSSKKLLLSDSGFYLCAWSAFTEAFFGQGTRLTVV.

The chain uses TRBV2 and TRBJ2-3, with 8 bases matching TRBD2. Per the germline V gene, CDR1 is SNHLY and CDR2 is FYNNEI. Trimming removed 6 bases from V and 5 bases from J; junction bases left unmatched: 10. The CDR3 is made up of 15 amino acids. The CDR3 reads CASRAAGDYGDTQYF. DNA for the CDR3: TGTGCCAGCAGGGCAGCGGGAGATTATGGAGATACGCAGTATTTT.

The CDR3 region has the DNA TGTGCCAGCAGTTACCCCGGGAAGCACGAGCAGTACTTC. It translates to CASSYPGKHEQYF. The J gene is TRBJ2-7, the V gene TRBV6-5, with a possible D match to TRBD2 (5 bases). The CDR3 spans 13 residues. Trimming cost V 2 bases and J 5 bases, with 10 bases left between them. Germline CDR1 and CDR2: MNHEY and SVGAGI.

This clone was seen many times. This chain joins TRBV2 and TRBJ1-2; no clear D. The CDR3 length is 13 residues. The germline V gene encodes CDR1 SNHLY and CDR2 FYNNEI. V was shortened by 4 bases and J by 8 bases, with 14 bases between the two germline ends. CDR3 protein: CASSVDRLKGYTF. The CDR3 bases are TGTGCCAGCAGTGTCGACCGACTGAAAGGCTACACCTTC.

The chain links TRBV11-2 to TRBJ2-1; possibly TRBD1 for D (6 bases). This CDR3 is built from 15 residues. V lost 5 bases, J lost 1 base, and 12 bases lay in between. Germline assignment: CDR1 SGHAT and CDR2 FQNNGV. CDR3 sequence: CASSVARGSYNEQFF. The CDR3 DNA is TGTGCCAGCAGCGTCGCCAGGGGATCCTACAATGAGCAGTTCTTC. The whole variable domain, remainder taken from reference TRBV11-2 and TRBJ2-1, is EAGVAQSPRYKIIEKRQSVAFWCNPISGHATLYWYQQILGQGPKLLIQFQNNGVVDDSQLPKDRFSAERLKGVDSTLKIQPAKLEDSAVYLCASSVARGSYNEQFFGPGTRLTVL.

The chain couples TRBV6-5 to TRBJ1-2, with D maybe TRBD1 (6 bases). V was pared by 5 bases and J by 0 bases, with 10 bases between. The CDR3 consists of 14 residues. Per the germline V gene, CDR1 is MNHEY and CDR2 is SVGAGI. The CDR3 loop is CASSGGGSNYGYTF. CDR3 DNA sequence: TGTGCCAGCAGTGGAGGGGGTTCTAACTATGGCTACACCTTC.